This TCR beta chain was identified during a study of shared clonotypes between healthy human individuals. Background on the study: Donors consisted of two women and a few men between 18 and 49. Study-wide results and limits: Rarefaction showed sorted-subset sequencing was incomplete despite large depth.

About this clone: What it binds is not known.

Caucasian adults living in Nashville, Tennessee, provided all samples. The test was conducted at deep level. TCRdb keeps only in-frame clones here, not all; method: immunoSEQ multiplex PCR. Here the sample spans roughly 2.4 million clones, around 95% being singletons. V lost 4 bases, J lost 0 bases, and 9 bases lay in between. The CDR3 spans 14 residues. The germline CDR1 and CDR2 sequences are SGHAT and FQNNGV. Source material: naive CD4+ T cells sorted from blood. Subset given: CD45RA+ positively selected. The chain is built from TRBV11-2 and TRBJ2-5; tentatively, D is TRBD1 or TRBD2 (6 bases each). The receptor comes from a man between 18 and 29 years old in good health. The CDR3 DNA is TGTGCCAGCAGCTCACGGGGGCACCAAGAGACCCAGTACTTC. This sequence encodes CASSSRGHQETQYF.